This record looks at one T cell receptor (beta chain) sequence and its context. The data derive from a study of control samples from healthy donors and cancer patients. Using immunoSEQ multiplex PCR, the repertoire was profiled, and TCRdb retains in-frame clones only, with some absent. Seen here are around 55,000 clones, around 96% observed once, and the top ten hold 0.95% to 1.4%. Germline values: CDR1 MDHEN, CDR2 SYDVKM. The ends were cut back, 9 bases at V and 0 bases at J, with 6 bases in the middle. This CDR3 has 12 residues. This clonotype was sampled from a woman aged 18-35 years in good health. Sequenced: blood. The chain couples TRBV28 to TRBJ1-5; D not certain. The CDR3 is CASQISNQPQHF. The CDR3, as DNA: TGTGCCAGTCAGATTAGCAATCAGCCCCAGCATTTT.